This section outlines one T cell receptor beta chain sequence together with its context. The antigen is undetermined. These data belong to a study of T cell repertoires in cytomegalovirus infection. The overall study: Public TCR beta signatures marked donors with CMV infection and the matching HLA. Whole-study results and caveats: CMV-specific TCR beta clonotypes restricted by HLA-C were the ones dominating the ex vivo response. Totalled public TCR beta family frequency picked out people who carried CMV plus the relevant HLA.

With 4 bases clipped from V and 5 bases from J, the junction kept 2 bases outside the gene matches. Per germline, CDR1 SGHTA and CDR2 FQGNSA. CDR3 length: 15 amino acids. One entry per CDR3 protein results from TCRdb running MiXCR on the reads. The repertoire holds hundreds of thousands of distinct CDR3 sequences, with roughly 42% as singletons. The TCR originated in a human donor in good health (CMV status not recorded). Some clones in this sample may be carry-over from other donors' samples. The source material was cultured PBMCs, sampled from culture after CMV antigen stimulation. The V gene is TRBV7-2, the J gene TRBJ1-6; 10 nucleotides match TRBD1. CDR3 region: CASSWTGGDNSPLHF. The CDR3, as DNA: TGTGCCAGCAGCTGGACAGGGGGGGATAATTCACCCCTCCACTTT.